Following are 9 T cell receptor beta chains from one sample sequenced in a study of blood T cell repertoires in COVID-19 (dated by TCRdb to about 2020). Libraries were constructed by the immunoSEQ multiplex PCR assay. This immuneACCESS table, as held by TCRdb, lists in-frame sequences with V and J called but not all clones. Of the missing ones, under half trace to an unresolved V gene in checked studies; the others have no known cause. The sample table shows more than 250,000 clones, and 89% are seen once. The top ten hold roughly 6.7% of the sample. Sequencing used peripheral blood. Source of these receptors: a man between 18 and 35 years old who had recovered from COVID-19.

The chain couples TRBV6-5 to TRBJ1-6, with D unclear. Between the trimmed V and J ends, which lost 10 bases and 5 bases, there was a span of 15 bases. There are 14 residues in the CDR3. Germline lookup yields CDR1 MNHEY and CDR2 SVGAGI. The CDR3 nucleotides are TGTGCCATCAAACGAGAAAGAGATAATTCACCCCTCCACTTT. Amino acid sequence: CAIKRERDNSPLHF.

This clone was picked up a small number of times. The V call is TRBV6-5, the J call TRBJ1-2; a weak D match, TRBD1 (6 bases). CDR1 and CDR2 from the germline V gene are MNHEY and SVGAGI. The V end was cut by 6 bases, the J end by 6 bases, with 20 bases between. The CDR3 consists of 15 residues. DNA of the CDR3: TGTGCCAGCAGCCAACCGGGACACGCCGGGCATGGCTACACCTTC. Amino acids: CASSQPGHAGHGYTF.

This sequence joins TRBV5-1 and TRBJ2-3; D possibly corresponds to TRBD2 (6 bases). Germline V gene data show CDR1 as SGHRS and CDR2 as YFSETQ. The CDR3 totals 15 residues. Trimming stripped 0 bases from V and 1 base from J, with 9 bases between. The CDR3 nucleotides read TGCGCCAGCAGCTTGGACGGGGGACGCACAGATACGCAGTATTTT. Protein: CASSLDGGRTDTQYF.

V and J are TRBV7-6 and TRBJ2-3; TRBD2 aligns across 12 bases. Germline V gives CDR1 SGHVS, CDR2 FNYEAQ. This CDR3 comprises 17 residues. Trimming took 5 bases from V and 3 from J; bases not matched to a gene: 9. CDR3 nucleotide sequence: TGTGCCAGCAGCCATCCCTCTAGCGGGAGGGATACAGATACGCAGTATTTT. Its translation: CASSHPSSGRDTDTQYF.

V and J are TRBV7-2 and TRBJ1-2; the match to TRBD1 covers 10 bases. The CDR3 contains 16 residues. V trimming: 1 base; J trimming: 7 bases; junction bases outside the gene matches: 9. Germline CDR1 and CDR2: SGHTA and FQGNSA. The CDR3 spells CASSLGGQGTSGGYTF. The CDR3 DNA is TGTGCCAGCAGCTTAGGGGGACAGGGGACTTCGGGTGGCTACACCTTC.

The chain employs TRBV4-1 and TRBJ1-5; possible D gene TRBD1, 6 bases. The CDR3 has 15 amino acids. Germline V gene data show CDR1 as MGHRA and CDR2 as YSYEKL. Trimming pared 3 bases from V and 3 bases from J, leaving 12 bases between. The CDR3 DNA reads TGCGCCAGCAGCCAGGGGGGGCACTCCAATCAGCCCCAGCATTTT. Amino acid sequence: CASSQGGHSNQPQHF.

The rearrangement uses TRBV5-4 and TRBJ2-1, with 7 positions matching TRBD1. The CDR3 has 14 amino acids. The trim removed 2 bases at V and 8 bases at J, leaving 7 bases unmatched. The germline CDR1 and CDR2 sequences are SGHNT and YYREEE (reference sequence). The DNA of the CDR3 is TGTGCCAGCAGCTTAACCGGGACAGACGATGAGCAGTTCTTC. It codes for CASSLTGTDDEQFF.

A note on this clone: Other DNA sequences in the same sample also yield this CDR3. The chain has TRBV6-5 and TRBJ1-3; D is undetermined. Trimming stripped 0 bases from V and 2 bases from J, with 5 bases between. This CDR3 is 14 amino acids long. Germline CDR1 and CDR2: MNHEY and SVGAGI. The DNA for the CDR3 is TGTGCCAGCAGTTACTCTCGGGCTGGAAACACCATATATTTT. Protein product: CASSYSRAGNTIYF.

The chain is built from TRBV6-2 or TRBV6-3 and TRBJ2-5, with TRBD2 identical over 10 bases. The CDR3 extends over 15 amino acids. Germline CDR1 MNHEY, CDR2 SVGEGT. V lost 0 bases, J lost 5 bases, and 3 bases stayed unmatched. In DNA, the CDR3 is TGTGCCAGCAGTTACTCGAGCGGGAGGGTGGAGACCCAGTACTTC. Its protein product is CASSYSSGRVETQYF.